Below, 2 T cell receptor beta chains from the same sample are listed, as sequenced in a study of regulatory T cells in long-lasting Graves disease. In building TCR beta libraries, iRepertoire HTBI primers were used together with Arm-PCR of CDR3 regions. TCRdb reanalysed the multiplex PCR reads using MiXCR and keeps one entry per CDR3 protein. The sample contains roughly 470,000 distinct CDR3 sequences, more than 20% of which appear only once. Described time point: persistent/refractory GD, antithyroid drugs over 5 years with positive TRAb. RNA extracted from PBMCs served as the sequencing template. Sequenced material: peripheral blood mononuclear cells (PBMCs), taken when the disease was refractory, from a patient treated with antithyroid drugs. Source of these receptors: a female donor with Graves disease.

V is TRBV6-4 and J is TRBJ1-2; a possible D gene is TRBD1 (6 bases). Germline CDR1 is MRHNA and CDR2 is SNTAGT. This CDR3 spans 15 amino acids. Trimming pared 5 bases from V and 2 bases from J, leaving 15 bases between. Here the CDR3 reads CASSPIGGANYGYTF. CDR3 in DNA: TGTGCCAGCAGTCCGATTGGGGGCGCGAACTATGGCTACACCTTC.

This clonotype was detected ten times or more. The genes are TRBV7-9 and TRBJ2-2, with 13 nucleotides matching TRBD2. The germline V gene encodes CDR1 SEHNR and CDR2 FQNEAQ (reference sequence). This CDR3 is 16 amino acids long. V lost 2 bases and J lost 6; bases outside the gene matches: 3. The CDR3 sequence: CASSLLTSGRSGELFF. Here the CDR3 DNA reads TGTGCCAGCAGCTTACTGACTAGCGGGAGGTCCGGGGAGCTGTTTTTT.